The 19 T cell receptor beta chains below all came from one sample that was sequenced in a study of shared clonotypes between healthy human individuals. Sequencing used immunoSEQ multiplex PCR; TCRdb keeps in-frame clones, though not all of them. The sample lists 2 million to 3 million clones, 90% to 95% occurring once. The sequenced sample was naive CD4+ T cells from PBMCs. Subset specified: CD45RA+ positively selected. All receptors derive from a man aged 18 to 29 in good health. Some clones in this sample may be carry-over from other donors' samples.

This clone has a single count. This chain links TRBV5-1 with TRBJ2-5; D is possibly TRBD1 (6 bases). V dropped 2 bases and J dropped 2 bases, with 10 bases sitting between them. The CDR3 is 14 residues long. Germline CDR1 reads SGHRS; CDR2 reads YFSETQ. The CDR3 DNA sequence: TGCGCCAGCAGCTTCTCCGACAGGCAAGAGACCCAGTACTTC. This sequence encodes CASSFSDRQETQYF.

The chain combines TRBV5-5 with TRBJ1-2, with a weak D call TRBD1 (5 bases). The CDR3 is 15 amino acids. Germline CDR1 is SGHKS and CDR2 is YYEKEE (reference sequence). Trimming removed 2 bases at V and 0 bases at J, with 11 bases between. This CDR3 is CASSFYTGPNYGYTF. Here the CDR3 DNA reads TGTGCCAGCAGCTTTTACACGGGACCTAACTATGGCTACACCTTC.

The rearrangement joins TRBV6-1 to TRBJ2-7; unclear D gene. V lost 4 bases and J lost 1, with 11 bases in between. The length of the CDR3 is 14 residues. Per germline, CDR1 MNHNS and CDR2 SASEGT. The CDR3 region has the DNA TGTGCCAGCAGTGCACGGGTCGAATCCTACGAGCAGTACTTC. Protein product: CASSARVESYEQYF.

This clone was picked up a small number of times. This rearrangement joins TRBV29-1 to TRBJ1-1; TRBD1 agrees at 7 bases. V was clipped by 7 bases and J by 1 base; unmatched bases: 6. In germline, CDR1 is SQVTM, CDR2 ANQGSEA. The CDR3 spans 13 residues. The CDR3 nucleotides are TGCAGCGGCGGACAGGCACAGAACACTGAAGCTTTCTTT. It codes for CSGGQAQNTEAFF.

This chain connects TRBV7-6 to TRBJ2-5, with D possibly TRBD1 on 5 matching bases. The CDR3 is 15 residues long. The V gene lost 2 bases and the J gene lost 1 base, with 11 bases spanning the gap. CDR1 and CDR2 from the germline V gene are SGHVS and FNYEAQ. DNA of the CDR3: TGTGCCAGCAGCTTAAACACCAGGGTCCAAGAGACCCAGTACTTC. As protein: CASSLNTRVQETQYF.

This rearrangement joins TRBV5-8 to TRBJ2-7; D gene unclear. This CDR3 region has 16 residues. Germline V lookup: CDR1 SGHTS, CDR2 YDEGEE. V was pared by 3 bases and J by 2 bases, with 18 bases between. The CDR3 here is CASSSRWDPLPYEQYF. The CDR3 coding sequence is TGTGCCAGCAGCTCAAGATGGGATCCCCTCCCCTACGAGCAGTACTTC.

The V call is TRBV20-1, the J call TRBJ1-2, with D perhaps TRBD1 (5 bases). Germline values: CDR1 DFQATT, CDR2 SNEGSKA (reference sequence). The ends were cut back, 7 bases at V and 8 bases at J, with 14 bases in the middle. The CDR3 is 11 residues long. CDR3 bases: TGCAGTGTTTACTGGCAGGGAGGCTACACCTTC. Translating it yields CSVYWQGGYTF.

Regarding this clone: The same CDR3 is also encoded by other DNA sequences in this sample. V and J are TRBV6-1 and TRBJ2-3; 14 nucleotides align to TRBD2. The CDR3 totals 17 residues. CDR1 and CDR2 from the germline V gene are MNHNS and SASEGT. The junction had 4 bases not matched to a gene; V was cut back by 0 bases and J by 5 bases. The CDR3 nucleotides read TGTGCCAGCAGTGAAGCGCTCGGGACTAGCGGGAGAGATACGCAGTATTTT. Translation: CASSEALGTSGRDTQYF.

The V and J genes are TRBV7-2 and TRBJ2-3; 8 nucleotides match TRBD1. Trimming cost V 1 base and J 4 bases; bases outside gene matches: 10. From germline, CDR1 is SGHTA and CDR2 FQGNSA. The CDR3 contains 17 residues. The CDR3 reads CASSLGQGAFSPDTQYF. In DNA form, the CDR3 reads TGTGCCAGCAGCTTAGGGCAGGGGGCGTTTTCTCCAGATACGCAGTATTTT.

The rearrangement joins TRBV7-3 to TRBJ2-1; tentative D call: TRBD1 (5 bases). The V end lost 6 bases, the J end lost 8 bases, and 20 bases lay between the germline ends. The CDR3 has 15 amino acids. Germline values: CDR1 SGHTA, CDR2 FQGTGA. CDR3 nucleotide sequence: TGTGCCAGCAGTCCAGGGAACCTCAGGATCGATGAGCAGTTCTTC. Translating it yields CASSPGNLRIDEQFF. The full variable domain, with the rest looked up from reference TRBV7-3 and TRBJ2-1, is GAGVSQTPSNKVTEKGKYVELRCDPISGHTALYWYRQSLGQGPEFLIYFQGTGAADDSGLPNDRFFAVRPEGSVSTLKIQRTERGDSAVYLCASSPGNLRIDEQFFGPGTRLTVL.

This clone is a singleton in its sample. V and J are TRBV5-1 and TRBJ2-7; no definite D call. Germline V gene sequence: CDR1 SGHRS, CDR2 YFSETQ. With 1 base removed from V and 3 bases from J, the gap between germline ends came to 14 bases. The CDR3 is made up of 15 amino acids. The CDR3 nucleotides are TGCGCCAGCAGCTTGTTGCCAGGTTCCTACTACGAGCAGTACTTC. Protein: CASSLLPGSYYEQYF.

The gene calls are TRBV10-2 and TRBJ2-1, with 9 bases fitting TRBD2. V dropped 3 bases and J dropped 7; count of bases not matched to a gene: 7. This CDR3 is 15 amino acids long. Germline V gene data show CDR1 as WSHSY and CDR2 as SAAADI. In DNA form, the CDR3 reads TGCGCCAGCAGTGAATGGCGGGAGGGTAAAAATGAGCAGTTCTTC. Residues: CASSEWREGKNEQFF.

The V call is TRBV7-2, the J call TRBJ1-2; TRBD1 might be the D (5 bases). The V and J ends lost 3 bases and 5 bases respectively, with 10 bases between them. Looked up from germline, CDR1 is SGHTA and CDR2 is FQGNSA. The CDR3 loop spans 13 amino acids. The CDR3 DNA reads as TGTGCCAGCAGCTTTAGCAGGGAGTATGGCTACACCTTC. Protein sequence: CASSFSREYGYTF.

V is TRBV28 and J is TRBJ1-1; D possibly corresponds to TRBD1 (5 bases). The germline V gene encodes CDR1 MDHEN and CDR2 SYDVKM. The CDR3 consists of 17 residues. The V end lost 3 bases, the J end lost 0 bases, and 17 bases lay between the germline ends. CDR3 DNA sequence: TGTGCCAGCAGTTTGGGGGGAACCTTGTTCATGAACACTGAAGCTTTCTTT. It yields the protein CASSLGGTLFMNTEAFF.

This clone was found once. V usage is TRBV6-6 and J usage is TRBJ1-1; D is uncertain. CDR3 length: 13 amino acids. The germline V gene has CDR1 MNHNY and CDR2 SVGAGI (reference sequence). The V end was cut by 6 bases, the J end by 3 bases, with 11 bases between. CDR3 protein: CASRERKDTEAFF. CDR3 nucleotide sequence: TGTGCCAGCAGGGAAAGGAAGGACACTGAAGCTTTCTTT.

The V gene is TRBV28, the J gene TRBJ2-1; 11 bases agree with TRBD2. After removal of 4 bases from V and 10 bases from J, the junction contained 15 bases not matched to a gene. CDR1 and CDR2 (germline): MDHEN, SYDVKM. This CDR3 contains 17 residues. In DNA form, the CDR3 reads TGTGCCAGCAGTTCACCCCTAGCGGGAGGCCGCTTAGGAGAGCAGTTCTTC. Encoded protein: CASSSPLAGGRLGEQFF.

About this clone itself: Other nucleotide sequences in the sample specify the same CDR3. The rearrangement joins TRBV28 to TRBJ1-1, with D possibly being TRBD1 (5 bases). The CDR3 is 12 residues long. CDR1 is MDHEN, CDR2 SYDVKM, per germline. The V end lost 2 bases, the J end lost 7 bases, and 8 bases lay between the germline ends. CDR3 protein: CASSLGTLEAFF. The DNA of the CDR3 is TGTGCCAGCAGTTTAGGGACCCTTGAAGCTTTCTTT.

This rearrangement joins TRBV10-3 to TRBJ2-5, with TRBD2 identical over 11 bases. The CDR3 loop spans 16 amino acids. With 4 bases clipped from V and 2 bases from J, the junction kept 6 bases outside the gene matches. The germline V gene has CDR1 ENHRY and CDR2 SYGVKD. The CDR3 loop reads CAISVGLAGGQETQYF. The CDR3 bases are TGTGCCATCAGTGTCGGGCTAGCGGGGGGACAAGAGACCCAGTACTTC.

This sequence joins TRBV4-1 and TRBJ2-7; no clear D. Germline V lookup: CDR1 MGHRA, CDR2 YSYEKL. The CDR3 spans 16 residues. V lost 4 bases to trimming and J lost 2 bases, with 18 bases between them. The CDR3 nucleotides read TGCGCCAGCAGCCCTGGAAATCCATGGGCGACCTACGAGCAGTACTTC. Its translation is CASSPGNPWATYEQYF.